One sample yielded the 9 T cell receptor beta chains listed below, sequenced in a study of T cells after yellow fever vaccination. One entry per CDR3 protein, called by TCRdb with MiXCR from the 5' RACE reads. The data show a few hundred thousand distinct CDR3 sequences, roughly a sixth seen once. Sequencing was performed on PBMCs, taken 4 to 6 days after the first yellow fever vaccination. The origin of the receptors is a man younger than 30 who received the YFV17D yellow fever vaccine.

Worth noting for this clonotype: Germline is not matched at one junction end, which may reflect a read error. This chain joins TRBV12-5 and TRBJ1-4; possibly TRBD1 for D (5 bases). CDR3 length equals 14 residues. The germline CDR1 and CDR2 sequences are LGHNT and FRNRAP. CDR3 protein: CASGLGTTNEKLFF. DNA for the CDR3: TGTGCTAGTGGTTTGGGGACAACAAATGAAAAACTGTTTTTT.

The rearrangement links TRBV28 to TRBJ2-5; D gene ambiguous. The V end was cut by 5 bases, the J end by 3 bases, with 16 bases between. The CDR3 is 15 amino acids. Germline V CDR1 and CDR2: MDHEN, SYDVKM. In DNA, the CDR3 is TGTGCCAGCAGTGCCATCACTCACAGTAAAGAGACCCAGTACTTC. It specifies CASSAITHSKETQYF.

A few counts support this clonotype. The chain has TRBV6-1 and TRBJ2-7; no clear D gene. Germline values: CDR1 MNHNS, CDR2 SASEGT. Deletions cut 7 bases from V and 0 bases from J, with 19 bases between. The CDR3 totals 16 residues. CDR3 DNA sequence: TGTGCCAGCACTGAGTCGGGTGGCGACCTCTCCTACGAGCAGTACTTC. Protein: CASTESGGDLSYEQYF.

This sequence joins TRBV5-4 and TRBJ1-5; tentatively, D is TRBD1 (5 bases). CDR3 length equals 15 residues. With 0 bases removed from V and 5 bases from J, the gap between germline ends came to 12 bases. Germline values: CDR1 SGHNT, CDR2 YYREEE (reference sequence). The CDR3 DNA reads TGTGCCAGCAGCTTGGCGGGACGGATCTATCAGCCCCAGCATTTT. Protein product: CASSLAGRIYQPQHF.

This clonotype has more than one count but fewer than ten. The rearrangement links TRBV20-1 to TRBJ1-3, with D possibly TRBD1 on 5 matching bases. Germline V gene sequence: CDR1 DFQATT, CDR2 SNEGSKA (reference sequence). V was cut by 4 bases and J by 4 bases, with 14 bases left in between. CDR3 length equals 14 residues. The CDR3: CSAIDSRRGNTIYF. The CDR3 region has the DNA TGCAGTGCTATAGACAGCAGGAGGGGAAACACCATATATTTT.

This clonotype showed up just a few times. The gene calls are TRBV15 and TRBJ2-7; D is unresolved. Germline V gene sequence: CDR1 LNHNV, CDR2 YYDKDF (reference sequence). The CDR3 extends over 15 amino acids. Trimming took 1 base from V and 0 from J, leaving 10 bases between them. CDR3 protein: CATSRGKVFSYEQYF. Here the CDR3 DNA reads TGTGCCACCAGCAGAGGGAAGGTCTTCTCCTACGAGCAGTACTTC.

The chain couples TRBV20-1 to TRBJ2-1, with 8 nucleotides matching TRBD1. Germline V gene sequence: CDR1 DFQATT, CDR2 SNEGSKA (reference sequence). With 5 bases clipped from V and 8 bases from J, the junction kept 8 bases outside the gene matches. There are 13 residues in the CDR3. CDR3 sequence reads: CSAPRTGIYEQFF. CDR3 in DNA: TGCAGTGCTCCCCGGACAGGGATCTATGAGCAGTTCTTC.

The V and J genes are TRBV5-5 and TRBJ2-1, with 10 bases lining up with TRBD1. The junction had 6 bases not matched to a gene; V was cut back by 4 bases and J by 8 bases. The V gene's germline CDR1 is SGHKS and CDR2 YYEKEE (reference sequence). The CDR3 loop spans 14 amino acids. The CDR3 loop reads CASSPGTGVHEQFF. Written as DNA, the CDR3 is TGTGCCAGCAGCCCCGGGACAGGGGTTCATGAGCAGTTCTTC.

Only a few counts were recorded for this clonotype. V usage is TRBV12-3 or TRBV12-4 and J usage is TRBJ2-1; the D is unclear. V lost 4 bases to trimming and J lost 12 bases, with 13 bases between them. The CDR3 is 12 amino acids. The CDR3 loop is CASSWAGSGQFF. CDR3 nucleotide sequence: TGTGCCAGCAGTTGGGCCGGGTCTGGGCAGTTCTTC.